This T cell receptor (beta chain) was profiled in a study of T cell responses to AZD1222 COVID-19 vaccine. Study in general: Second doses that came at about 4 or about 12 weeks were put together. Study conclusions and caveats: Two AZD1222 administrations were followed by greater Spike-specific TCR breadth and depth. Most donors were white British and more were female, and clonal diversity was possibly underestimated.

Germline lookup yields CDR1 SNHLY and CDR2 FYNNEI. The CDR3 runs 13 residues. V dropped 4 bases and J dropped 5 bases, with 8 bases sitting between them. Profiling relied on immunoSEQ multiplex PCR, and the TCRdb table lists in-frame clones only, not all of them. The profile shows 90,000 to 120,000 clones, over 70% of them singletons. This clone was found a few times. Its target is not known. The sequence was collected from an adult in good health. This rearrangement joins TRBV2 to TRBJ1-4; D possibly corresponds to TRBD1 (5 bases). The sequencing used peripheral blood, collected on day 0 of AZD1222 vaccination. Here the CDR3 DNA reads TGTGCCAGCAGTGGGGGGTCCAATGAAAAACTGTTTTTT. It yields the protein CASSGGSNEKLFF.